This T cell receptor beta chain is drawn from a study of PD-1 blockade in mismatch repair-deficient tumors. Overall study context: Patients had around 11 mismatch repair-deficient cancer types and were previously treated and progressing.

General study points: After pembrolizumab, tumor-resident clones rose rapidly, then generally contracted before radiologic responses.

TCRdb keeps only in-frame clones here, not all; method: immunoSEQ multiplex PCR. The data show tens of thousands of clones, with more than 70% seen just once and 3% to 4% held by the top ten. A remark on this clone: What it recognizes is unknown.

The length of the CDR3 is 16 residues. Per germline, CDR1 MGHDK and CDR2 SYGVNS. V was trimmed by 5 bases and J by 0 bases, leaving 14 bases between them. TCR sequencing covered a few patients who responded to pembrolizumab. This receptor was taken from an adult with mismatch repair-deficient cancer. Material: PBMCs, obtained less than 7 weeks after starting pembrolizumab. This chain connects TRBV25-1 to TRBJ1-3; a weak D match, TRBD1 (6 bases). The CDR3 coding sequence is TGTGCCAGCAGTCCTCGACAGGTGCTCTCTGGAAACACCATATATTTT. This sequence encodes CASSPRQVLSGNTIYF.